This T cell receptor (beta chain) appears in the sequencing data of a study of T cell responses to AZD1222 COVID-19 vaccine (dated by TCRdb to the early 2020s). With regard to the full study: AZD1222 recipients whose second dose came at about 4 weeks and those whose second dose came at about 12 weeks were combined into one group, since spike-specific TCR depth and breadth did not differ between the two schedules. A total of 233 trial participants underwent TCR sequencing, of whom some 210 received two doses of AZD1222 and about 26 received two doses of the MenACWY control vaccine. Trial participants were enrolled by age into 18-55, 56-69 and 70-plus year subgroups, with 148, 28 and 57 TCR-sequenced participants respectively. What the work shows at the level of the full study, not this receptor alone: Participants were mostly white British, with more females than males. The authors suggested clonal diversity may have been underestimated. The vaccine-associated CD4 TCRs covered the entire spike protein, and the dominant responses fell in regions 160-218 and 743-854. A significant rise in spike-specific TCR breadth and depth was observed after two AZD1222 doses relative to day 0 and relative to MenACWY recipients. In the small 56-69-year group, the increase in depth fell short of significance, most likely because of low power. Reportedly, close to half of the unique spike-specific TCRs recognized epitopes lying outside the regions that are mutated in the B.1.351 and B.1.1.7 variants. Because no day 14 peak-response samples were available, repertoires were characterized only after the peak T cell response. Conclusions about previously exposed vaccinees are limited, since just 6 or 7 AZD1222 recipients were seropositive for SARS-CoV-2 at baseline.

Interpreted using the paper, the time point label stands for: baseline before first vaccination. The vaccinee samples were drawn from two UK trials, COV001 and COV002, one of which was a single-blind randomized controlled phase 2/3 trial testing AZD1222 (ChAdOx1 nCoV-19) in healthy adults. Trial participant PBMC samples were collected at day 0 and day 28 after the second dose for TCRbeta chain sequencing. The CDR3 contains 15 residues, cysteine and phenylalanine counted. Only the CDR3 part of the read is kept: 45 bases, read in frame from the first base. V loses 3 bases of germline sequence and J loses 3 bases, and the interval between the two ends is 14 bases. The CDR1 and CDR2 encoded by the germline V gene are KGHSH and LQKENI. The CDR3 regions of human TCRbeta chains were subjected to immunosequencing. Processing in the source paper ran as follows. TCRs in the repertoires were compared against a reference library of SARS-CoV-2-specific TCRs that had been generated with the MIRA antigen-specificity platform. Breadth meant the fraction of unique TCRs that were SARS-CoV-2-associated, whereas depth meant the fraction of total T cells that were SARS-CoV-2-associated. Using the MIRA data, each spike-specific TCR was assigned both to the spike region to which the TCR was reactive and to a CD4 or CD8 class. Log10-transformed breadth and depth values were compared by one-way ANOVA with Sidak's multiple comparisons tests. TCRdb holds this immuneACCESS table with in-frame rearrangements only. Some clones are missing; in checked studies, unresolved V genes explain under half, and the rest has no known cause. Clonal size and the V and J genes are those of that table, whereas D and trimming came from the DNA. This sample gives about 130,000 clones in total; 93% of them show up just once. The top ten clonotypes cover about 0.91% of the sample.

Comment on this clone: It lacks a known antigen. No per-base quality is available; no much larger clone lies one base away.

This receptor chain uses TRBV18 and TRBJ1-2; too little of a D gene remains to name it. The receptor's source is an adult in good health. The sequences come from peripheral blood, collected on day 0 of AZD1222 vaccination. The CDR3 in this case is CASSPQSNSDYGYTF. The DNA reads TGTGCCAGCTCACCTCAATCGAATTCGGACTATGGCTACACCTTC.